The 30 T cell receptor beta chains reported below all come from one sample, sequenced in a study of cytomegalovirus exposure and HLA in healthy donors. Libraries were prepared by immunoSEQ multiplex PCR; TCRdb keeps only in-frame clonotypes and omits some of them. The sample gives around 60,000 clones, 90% of which show up once; roughly 1% is in the top ten. Material for sequencing was PBMCs. The receptor set was obtained from a man aged 18-30 years in good health and CMV-seronegative.

This clone was detected only once. This chain links TRBV28 with TRBJ2-7, with a possible D match to TRBD2 (6 bases). The V gene's germline CDR1 is MDHEN and CDR2 SYDVKM. The CDR3 runs to 13 residues. V lost 8 bases and J 7 bases, leaving 18 bases between the germline ends. In DNA form, the CDR3 reads TGTGCCAGCTCCGACGGGGGATTGGGAGAGCAGTACTTC. Its translation: CASSDGGLGEQYF.

This clone was recorded once. The V gene is TRBV5-1, the J gene TRBJ2-7, with TRBD2 matching over 15 bases. The CDR3 has 17 residues. CDR1 is SGHRS, CDR2 YFSETQ, per germline. With V trimmed by 4 bases and J by 4 bases, 9 bases remained unmatched. The CDR3 DNA reads TGCGCCAGCAGCCGAAATTCGGGACTAGCGGGAGGATACGAGCAGTACTTC. Residues: CASSRNSGLAGGYEQYF.

This chain connects TRBV7-2 to TRBJ2-7, with 9 bases matching TRBD2. The V gene end was trimmed by 1 base and the J gene end by 5 bases; junction bases not matched to a gene: 9. CDR1 is SGHTA and CDR2 is FQGNSA in the germline V gene. This CDR3 has 16 residues. The chain's CDR3 is CASSLVLGGRVNEQYF. CDR3 DNA: TGTGCCAGCAGCTTAGTGTTGGGCGGGAGGGTTAACGAGCAGTACTTC. Combining the CDR3 with reference TRBV7-2 and TRBJ2-7 gives the whole variable domain GAGVSQSPSNKVTEKGKDVELRCDPISGHTALYWYRQSLGQGLEFLIYFQGNSAPDKSGLPSDRFSAERTGGSVSTLTIQRTQQEDSAVYLCASSLVLGGRVNEQYFGPGTRLTVT.

This chain uses TRBV6-4 with TRBJ2-3; D is unclear. CDR3 size: 16 residues. V was pared by 3 bases and J by 2 bases, with 15 bases between. In germline, CDR1 is MRHNA, CDR2 SNTAGT. CDR3 sequence (DNA): TGTGCCAGCAGTGATTGGCCGAACGTTAACACAGATACGCAGTATTTT. This gives the protein CASSDWPNVNTDTQYF.

This chain links TRBV18 with TRBJ2-1; 9 nucleotides align to TRBD2. V was clipped by 1 base and J by 7 bases; unmatched bases: 5. This CDR3 has 15 amino acids. Germline CDR1 and CDR2: KGHSH and LQKENI. CDR3 in DNA: TGTGCCAGCTCACCACTAGCGGGAGCCATAAATGAGCAGTTCTTC. This codes for CASSPLAGAINEQFF. The complete variable domain, with remaining parts taken from reference TRBV18 and TRBJ2-1, reads NAGVMQNPRHLVRRRGQEARLRCSPMKGHSHVYWYRQLPEEGLKFMVYLQKENIIDESGMPKERFSAEFPKEGPSILRIQQVVRGDSAAYFCASSPLAGAINEQFFGPGTRLTVL.

This CDR3 is CASSLLQAGGSQFF. CDR3 in DNA: TGTGCCAGCAGTTTACTCCAAGCGGGAGGGTCTCAGTTCTTC. The chain carries TRBV27 and TRBJ2-1; 10 positions agree with TRBD2. V shed 2 bases, J shed 13 bases, and the junction held 8 bases outside the gene matches. Germline CDR1 MNHEY, CDR2 SMNVEV (reference sequence). The length of the CDR3 is 14 residues.

The chain carries TRBV28 and TRBJ2-3, with 7 bases lining up with TRBD2. The junction had 12 bases not matched to a gene; V was cut back by 6 bases and J by 6 bases. Germline values: CDR1 MDHEN, CDR2 SYDVKM. This CDR3 spans 15 amino acids. DNA of the CDR3: TGTGCCAGCAGGCTGATGAGAGCCGGGGGGGATACGCAGTATTTT. Encoded protein: CASRLMRAGGDTQYF.

This clone was found once. This sequence joins TRBV5-1 and TRBJ2-1; 11 bases map to TRBD1. Germline assignment: CDR1 SGHRS and CDR2 YFSETQ. The CDR3 consists of 16 residues. The junction had 12 bases not matched to a gene; V was cut back by 4 bases and J by 9 bases. The CDR3 bases are TGCGCCAGCAGCGACCGGGACAGGGGGGCCTCAGGTGAGCAGTTCTTC. Protein sequence: CASSDRDRGASGEQFF. The variable domain in full, completed from reference TRBV5-1 and TRBJ2-1, reads KAGVTQTPRYLIKTRGQQVTLSCSPISGHRSVSWYQQTPGQGLQFLFEYFSETQRNKGNFPGRFSGRQFSNSRSEMNVSTLELGDSALYLCASSDRDRGASGEQFFGPGTRLTVL.

The sample holds one count of this clone. In DNA form, the CDR3 reads TGTGCCTGGAGTCTCGGACTATCAAGTACCGAGCAGTACTTC. Translating gives CAWSLGLSSTEQYF. The gene calls are TRBV30 and TRBJ2-7; D may be TRBD2 (6 bases). Germline lookup yields CDR1 GTSNPN and CDR2 SVGIG (reference sequence). V shed 2 bases and J shed 6 bases, with 17 bases lying between them. This CDR3 contains 14 residues.

The chain employs TRBV5-1 and TRBJ2-7, with 15 positions matching TRBD2. V dropped 4 bases and J dropped 4; count of bases not matched to a gene: 12. The CDR3 extends over 18 amino acids. Germline CDR1 SGHRS, CDR2 YFSETQ. In nucleotides, the CDR3 is TGCGCCAGCAGCCTTGGACTAGCGGGAGGGCCCACTAGGTACGAGCAGTACTTC. Residues: CASSLGLAGGPTRYEQYF.

The rearrangement links TRBV5-4 to TRBJ2-1; D perhaps matches TRBD2 (6 bases). Germline-derived CDR1 and CDR2 are SGHNT and YYREEE (reference sequence). The CDR3 loop spans 15 amino acids. V was clipped by 6 bases and J by 6 bases, with 19 bases between them. Here the CDR3 DNA reads TGTGCCAGCACGTGGCCGGGACTTCAGGGCAATGAGCAGTTCTTC. It yields the protein CASTWPGLQGNEQFF.

The V and J genes are TRBV11-3 and TRBJ2-7; D is unclear. The germline V gene encodes CDR1 SGHNT and CDR2 YENEEA. The CDR3 has 13 residues. The V end was cut by 2 bases, the J end by 2 bases, with 7 bases between. The DNA of the CDR3 is TGTGCCAGCAGCTTATACGGAGCCTACGAGCAGTACTTC. Translated: CASSLYGAYEQYF.

This clone was counted only a few times. The chain carries TRBV6-1 and TRBJ2-2; TRBD2 matches 7 bases. V shed 8 bases and J 1 base; nucleotides not matched to a gene: 1. This CDR3 is 13 amino acids long. From germline, CDR1 is MNHNS and CDR2 SASEGT. The CDR3 reads CASERENTGELFF. In DNA form, the CDR3 reads TGTGCCAGCGAGCGGGAGAACACCGGGGAGCTGTTTTTT.

The chain employs TRBV9 and TRBJ1-1; maybe TRBD1 (5 bases). This CDR3 is built from 13 residues. V shed 3 bases and J shed 0 bases, with 6 bases lying between them. Per germline, CDR1 SGDLS and CDR2 YYNGEE. CDR3 nucleotide sequence: TGTGCCAGCAGCGCGGGGGTGAACACTGAAGCTTTCTTT. Translating gives CASSAGVNTEAFF.

V gene TRBV11-1 combines with J gene TRBJ2-1; D gene ambiguous. The CDR3 loop spans 15 amino acids. Trimming cost V 1 base and J 0 bases, with 7 bases left between them. Germline CDR1 and CDR2: SGHAT and FQDESV (reference sequence). The CDR3: CASSLVSSSYNEQFF. CDR3 bases: TGTGCCAGCAGCTTAGTGTCTAGCTCCTACAATGAGCAGTTCTTC.

J is TRBJ1-1 and V is TRBV30; D is ambiguous. CDR3 size: 13 residues. V was shortened by 8 bases and J by 2 bases, with 15 bases between the two germline ends. Germline V gene data show CDR1 as GTSNPN and CDR2 as SVGIG (reference sequence). The CDR3 nucleotides read TGTGCCAGCGAGGGCAGGACCAACACTGAAGCTTTCTTT. This sequence encodes CASEGRTNTEAFF.

The V call is TRBV19, the J call TRBJ1-2; D might be TRBD1 (5 bases). The CDR3 sequence is 10 residues long. Germline V CDR1 and CDR2: LNHDA, SQIVND (reference sequence). In nucleotides, the CDR3 is TGTGGGGGGGGTGTCTATGGCTACACCTTC. It yields the protein CGGGVYGYTF.

J is TRBJ2-2 and V is TRBV5-1, with TRBD2 matching over 15 bases. Germline CDR1 and CDR2: SGHRS and YFSETQ. The trim removed 4 bases at V and 4 bases at J, leaving 8 bases unmatched. The length of the CDR3 is 18 residues. The CDR3 region is CASSPGTSGRSVTGELFF. The DNA for the CDR3 is TGCGCCAGCAGCCCGGGGACTAGCGGGAGGTCCGTCACCGGGGAGCTGTTTTTT.

The J gene is TRBJ2-7, the V gene TRBV7-9; 8 bases are shared with TRBD1. V was clipped by 4 bases and J by 6 bases; unmatched bases: 5. Per germline, CDR1 SEHNR and CDR2 FQNEAQ (reference sequence). The CDR3 runs to 13 residues. As DNA, the CDR3 is TGTGCCAGCAGCTCCTCAGGGGGCGTCGAGCAGTACTTC. Translation gives CASSSSGGVEQYF.

V and J are TRBV28 and TRBJ2-3; D is perhaps TRBD2 (6 bases). The CDR3 is 16 amino acids. The V gene lost 2 bases and the J gene lost 3 bases, with 15 bases spanning the gap. Germline V gene lookup returns CDR1 MDHEN and CDR2 SYDVKM. The CDR3 protein is CASSLRSGPGTDTQYF. As DNA, the CDR3 is TGTGCCAGCAGTTTAAGGAGCGGGCCTGGGACAGATACGCAGTATTTT.

The chain employs TRBV5-4 and TRBJ2-7; D gene ambiguous. Trimming removed 4 bases at V and 0 bases at J, with 17 bases between. CDR3 size: 16 residues. The germline gives CDR1 SGHNT, CDR2 YYREEE (reference sequence). The CDR3 sequence is CASSPGATPPSYEQYF. As DNA, the CDR3 is TGTGCCAGCAGCCCCGGAGCAACACCTCCCTCCTACGAGCAGTACTTC.

The CDR3 coding sequence is TGTGCCAGCAGTGAATTCGCTAGCTTGGATACGCAGTATTTT. It specifies CASSEFASLDTQYF. This sequence joins TRBV25-1 and TRBJ2-3, with a possible D match to TRBD2 (5 bases). The V end was cut by 1 base, the J end by 6 bases, with 11 bases between. The CDR3 length is 14 residues. Germline V CDR1 and CDR2: MGHDK, SYGVNS.

The rearrangement joins TRBV19 to TRBJ1-1; no reliable D call. Trimming shortened V by 7 bases and J by 0 bases, and 9 bases separated the two germline ends. Germline CDR1 reads LNHDA; CDR2 reads SQIVND (reference sequence). The CDR3 totals 13 residues. CDR3 nucleotides: TGTGCCAGTACACTTGCCCTGAACACTGAAGCTTTCTTT. It is translated as CASTLALNTEAFF. Complete variable domain (other parts from reference TRBV19 and TRBJ1-1): DGGITQSPKYLFRKEGQNVTLSCEQNLNHDAMYWYRQDPGQGLRLIYYSQIVNDFQKGDIAEGYSVSREKKESFPLTVTSAQKNPTAFYLCASTLALNTEAFFGQGTRLTVV.

CDR3 amino acids: CASSPTSFEETQYF. The CDR3 bases are TGCGCCAGCAGCCCGACTAGCTTTGAGGAGACCCAGTACTTC. This chain connects TRBV5-1 to TRBJ2-5; 7 bases fit TRBD2. There are 14 residues in the CDR3. Per the germline V gene, CDR1 is SGHRS and CDR2 is YFSETQ. V was pared by 4 bases and J by 5 bases, with 8 bases of the junction left unmatched.

The J gene is TRBJ2-7, the V gene TRBV9, with a possible D match to TRBD2 (5 bases). CDR1 and CDR2 (germline): SGDLS, YYNGEE. The CDR3 runs 15 residues. V lost 0 bases, J lost 3 bases, and 13 bases lay in between. DNA for the CDR3: TGTGCCAGCAGCGTAGGCGAGACTACCCACTACGAGCAGTACTTC. Encoded protein: CASSVGETTHYEQYF.

The chain links TRBV29-1 to TRBJ2-3; D remains ambiguous. With 2 bases removed from V and 4 bases from J, the gap between germline ends came to 7 bases. Looked up from germline, CDR1 is SQVTM and CDR2 is ANQGSEA. The CDR3 totals 12 residues. The CDR3 spells CSVELASDTQYF. The CDR3 bases are TGCAGCGTTGAACTGGCCTCAGATACGCAGTATTTT.

This chain joins TRBV7-3 and TRBJ2-1, with D perhaps TRBD2 (7 bases). This CDR3 contains 14 residues. V gave up 2 bases and J gave up 8 bases, with 13 bases separating them. In germline, CDR1 is SGHTA, CDR2 FQGTGA. Written as DNA, the CDR3 is TGTGCCAGCAGCTTATTGGGGGGGCTGGATGAGCAGTTCTTC. Its translation is CASSLLGGLDEQFF.

The rearrangement joins TRBV15 to TRBJ1-2; tentative D call: TRBD1 (5 bases). Between the trimmed V and J ends, which lost 0 bases and 7 bases, there was a span of 15 bases. This CDR3 contains 15 residues. CDR1 and CDR2 (germline): LNHNV, YYDKDF (reference sequence). CDR3 sequence: CATSREGLRGSGYTF. In nucleotides, the CDR3 is TGTGCCACCAGCAGAGAGGGACTTCGAGGGTCTGGCTACACCTTC.

J is TRBJ2-7 and V is TRBV28; perhaps TRBD2 as D (6 bases). The CDR3 is 14 residues long. V lost 2 bases, J lost 6 bases, and 14 bases lay in between. CDR1 MDHEN and CDR2 SYDVKM come from the germline V gene. The CDR3 here is CASSLVRELTEQYF. The CDR3 DNA follows: TGTGCCAGCAGTTTAGTCCGGGAGCTTACCGAGCAGTACTTC.

The V gene is TRBV5-1, the J gene TRBJ1-4; 7 bases line up with TRBD1. This CDR3 is 14 amino acids long. V shed 4 bases and J 8 bases; nucleotides not matched to a gene: 8. Germline V gene data show CDR1 as SGHRS and CDR2 as YFSETQ. In DNA, the CDR3 is TGCGCCAGCAGCACGGACAGGCTGGGAGAAAAACTGTTTTTT. Translated, it gives CASSTDRLGEKLFF.